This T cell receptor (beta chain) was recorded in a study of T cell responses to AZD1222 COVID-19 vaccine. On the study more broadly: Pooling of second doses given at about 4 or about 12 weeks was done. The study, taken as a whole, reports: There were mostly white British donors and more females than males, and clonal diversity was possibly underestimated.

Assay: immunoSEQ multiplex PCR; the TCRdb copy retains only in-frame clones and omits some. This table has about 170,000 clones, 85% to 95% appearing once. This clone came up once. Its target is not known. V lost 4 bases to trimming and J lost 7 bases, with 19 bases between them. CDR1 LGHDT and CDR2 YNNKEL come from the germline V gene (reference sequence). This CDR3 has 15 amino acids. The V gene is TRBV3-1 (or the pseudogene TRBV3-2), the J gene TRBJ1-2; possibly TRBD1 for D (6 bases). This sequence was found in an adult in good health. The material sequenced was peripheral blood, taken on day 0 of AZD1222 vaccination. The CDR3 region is CASSRPSAGGVGYTF. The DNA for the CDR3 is TGTGCCAGCAGCCGGCCCTCTGCCGGGGGCGTTGGCTACACCTTC.